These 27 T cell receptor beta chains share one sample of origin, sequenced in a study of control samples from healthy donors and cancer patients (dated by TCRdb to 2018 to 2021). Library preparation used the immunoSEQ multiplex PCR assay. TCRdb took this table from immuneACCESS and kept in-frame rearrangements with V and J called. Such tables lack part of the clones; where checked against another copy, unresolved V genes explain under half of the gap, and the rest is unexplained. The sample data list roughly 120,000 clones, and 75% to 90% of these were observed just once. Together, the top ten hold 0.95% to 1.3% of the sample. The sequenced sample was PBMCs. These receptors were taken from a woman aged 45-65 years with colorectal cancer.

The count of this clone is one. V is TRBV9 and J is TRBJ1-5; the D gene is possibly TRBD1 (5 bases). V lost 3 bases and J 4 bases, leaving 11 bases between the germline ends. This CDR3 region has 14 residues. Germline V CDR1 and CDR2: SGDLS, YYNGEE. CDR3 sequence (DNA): TGTGCCAGCAGCGGGGGCACGGCAAATCAGCCCCAGCATTTT. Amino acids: CASSGGTANQPQHF.

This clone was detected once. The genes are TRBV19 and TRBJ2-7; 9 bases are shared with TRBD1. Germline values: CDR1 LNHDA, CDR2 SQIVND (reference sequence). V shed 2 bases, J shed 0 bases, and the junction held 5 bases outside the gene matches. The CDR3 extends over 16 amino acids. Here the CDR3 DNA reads TGTGCCAGTAGTATATTCTCGGGACAGGGCTCCTACGAGCAGTACTTC. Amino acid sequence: CASSIFSGQGSYEQYF.

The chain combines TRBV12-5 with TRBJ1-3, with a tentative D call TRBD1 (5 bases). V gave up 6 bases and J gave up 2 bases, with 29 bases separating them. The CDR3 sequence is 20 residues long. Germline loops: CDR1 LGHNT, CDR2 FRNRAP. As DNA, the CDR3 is TGTGCTAGTGGCAAGCCACCTACCTTCCGCAATGACAGCCCTGGAAACACCATATATTTT. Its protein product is CASGKPPTFRNDSPGNTIYF.

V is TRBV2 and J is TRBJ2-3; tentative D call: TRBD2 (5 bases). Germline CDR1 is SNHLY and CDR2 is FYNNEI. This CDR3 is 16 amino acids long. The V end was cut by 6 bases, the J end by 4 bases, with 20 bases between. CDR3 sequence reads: CASSLSGSVLSDTQYF. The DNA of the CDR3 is TGTGCCAGCAGCTTATCTGGTAGCGTCTTGTCAGATACGCAGTATTTT.

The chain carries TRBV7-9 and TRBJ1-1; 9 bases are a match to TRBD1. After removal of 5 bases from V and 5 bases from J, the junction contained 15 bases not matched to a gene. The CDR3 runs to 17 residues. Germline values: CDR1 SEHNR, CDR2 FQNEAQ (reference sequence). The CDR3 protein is CASSQKPNRGRETEAFF. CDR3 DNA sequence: TGTGCCAGCAGCCAAAAGCCTAACAGGGGGCGCGAAACTGAAGCTTTCTTT.

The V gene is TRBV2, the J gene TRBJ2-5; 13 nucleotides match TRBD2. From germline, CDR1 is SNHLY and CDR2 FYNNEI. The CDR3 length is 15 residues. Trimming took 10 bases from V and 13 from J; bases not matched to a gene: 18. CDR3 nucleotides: TGTGCCACCACCGGGACTAGCGGGATCCGATGGGCTCCGTACTTC. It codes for CATTGTSGIRWAPYF. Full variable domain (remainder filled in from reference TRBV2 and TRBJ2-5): EPEVTQTPSHQVTQMGQEVILRCVPISNHLYFYWYRQILGQKVEFLVSFYNNEISEKSEIFDDQFSVERPDGSNFTLKIRSTKLEDSAMYFCATTGTSGIRWAPYFGPGTRLLVL.

Written as DNA, the CDR3 is TGCGCCAGCACCACGAGCGCGGCAGGGAACACTGAAGCTTTCTTT. The encoded protein is CASTTSAAGNTEAFF. The V gene is TRBV10-2, the J gene TRBJ1-1; D call uncertain. The CDR3 contains 15 residues. Germline V gene data show CDR1 as WSHSY and CDR2 as SAAADI. The V gene lost 7 bases and the J gene lost 1 base, with 16 bases spanning the gap.

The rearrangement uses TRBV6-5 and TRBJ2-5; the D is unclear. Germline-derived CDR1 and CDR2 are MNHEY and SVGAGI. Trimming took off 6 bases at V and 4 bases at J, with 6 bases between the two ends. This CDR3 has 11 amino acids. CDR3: CASRYLETQYF. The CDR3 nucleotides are TGTGCCAGCAGATATTTAGAGACCCAGTACTTC.

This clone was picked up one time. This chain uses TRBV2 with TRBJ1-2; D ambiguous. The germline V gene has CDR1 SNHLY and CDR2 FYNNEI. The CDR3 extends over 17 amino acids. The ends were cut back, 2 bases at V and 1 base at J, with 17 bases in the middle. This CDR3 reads CASSEFLTRRGNYGYTF. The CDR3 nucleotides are TGTGCCAGCAGTGAATTTTTGACAAGGAGAGGTAACTATGGCTACACCTTC. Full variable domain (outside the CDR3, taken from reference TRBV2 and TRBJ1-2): EPEVTQTPSHQVTQMGQEVILRCVPISNHLYFYWYRQILGQKVEFLVSFYNNEISEKSEIFDDQFSVERPDGSNFTLKIRSTKLEDSAMYFCASSEFLTRRGNYGYTFGSGTRLTVV.

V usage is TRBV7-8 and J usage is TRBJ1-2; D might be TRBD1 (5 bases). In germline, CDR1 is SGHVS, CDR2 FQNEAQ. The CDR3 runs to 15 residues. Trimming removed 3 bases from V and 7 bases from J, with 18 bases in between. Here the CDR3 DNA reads TGTGCCAGCAGCTTGGATTCGGGGCCCCAACGTGGCTACACCTTC. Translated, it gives CASSLDSGPQRGYTF.

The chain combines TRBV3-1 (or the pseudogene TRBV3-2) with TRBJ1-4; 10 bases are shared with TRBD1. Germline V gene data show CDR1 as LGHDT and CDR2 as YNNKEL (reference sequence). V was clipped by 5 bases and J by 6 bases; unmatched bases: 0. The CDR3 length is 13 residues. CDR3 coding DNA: TGTGCCAGCAGCGGGACAGGGGATGAAAAACTGTTTTTT. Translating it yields CASSGTGDEKLFF.

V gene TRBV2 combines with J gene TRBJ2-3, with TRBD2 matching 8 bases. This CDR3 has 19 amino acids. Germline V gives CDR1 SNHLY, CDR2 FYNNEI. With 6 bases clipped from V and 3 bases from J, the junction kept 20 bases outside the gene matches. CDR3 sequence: CASSPLSGGTGGNTDTQYF. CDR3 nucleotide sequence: TGTGCCAGCAGCCCTTTATCTGGCGGGACGGGAGGGAATACAGATACGCAGTATTTT.

The CDR3 coding sequence is TGTGCCAGCAGCGCAGGGGGAGCTTACACAGATACGCAGTATTTT. Translation gives CASSAGGAYTDTQYF. The rearrangement links TRBV9 to TRBJ2-3; 7 bases match TRBD1. V lost 3 bases and J lost 2; bases outside the gene matches: 6. The germline V gene encodes CDR1 SGDLS and CDR2 YYNGEE. The CDR3 has 15 amino acids.

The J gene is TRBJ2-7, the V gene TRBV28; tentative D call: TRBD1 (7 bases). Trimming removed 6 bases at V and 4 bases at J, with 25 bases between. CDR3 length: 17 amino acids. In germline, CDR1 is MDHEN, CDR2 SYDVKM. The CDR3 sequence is CASSQGGYRTEQYEQYF. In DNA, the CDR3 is TGTGCCAGCAGCCAGGGGGGTTATAGGACAGAGCAATACGAGCAGTACTTC.

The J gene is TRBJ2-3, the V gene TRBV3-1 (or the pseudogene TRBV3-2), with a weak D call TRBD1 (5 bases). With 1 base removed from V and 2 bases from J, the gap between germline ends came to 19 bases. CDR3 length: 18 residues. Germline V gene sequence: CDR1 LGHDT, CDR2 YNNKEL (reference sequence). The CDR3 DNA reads TGTGCCAGCAGCCAAGTTTCCTATCAGGGTTTATTCACAGATACGCAGTATTTT. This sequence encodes CASSQVSYQGLFTDTQYF.

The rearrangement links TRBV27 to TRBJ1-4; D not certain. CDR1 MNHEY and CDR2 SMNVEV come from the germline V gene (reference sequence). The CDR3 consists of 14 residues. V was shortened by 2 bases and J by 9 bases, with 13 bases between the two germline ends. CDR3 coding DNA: TGTGCCAGCAGTTTAGAGCAATCTGGGAAAAAACTGTTTTTT. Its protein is CASSLEQSGKKLFF.

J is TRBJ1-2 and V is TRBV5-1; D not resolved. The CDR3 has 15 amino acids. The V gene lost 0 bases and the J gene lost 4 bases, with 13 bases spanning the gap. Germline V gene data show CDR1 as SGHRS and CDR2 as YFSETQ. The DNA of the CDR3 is TGCGCCAGCAGCTTGGCCGAGGCAGGTCCCTATGGCTACACCTTC. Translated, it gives CASSLAEAGPYGYTF.

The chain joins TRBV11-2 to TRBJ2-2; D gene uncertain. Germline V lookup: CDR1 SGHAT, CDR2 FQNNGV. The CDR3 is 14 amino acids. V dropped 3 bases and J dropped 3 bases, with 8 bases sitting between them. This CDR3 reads CASSFQRDTGELFF. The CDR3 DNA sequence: TGTGCCAGCAGCTTCCAACGCGACACCGGGGAGCTGTTTTTT.

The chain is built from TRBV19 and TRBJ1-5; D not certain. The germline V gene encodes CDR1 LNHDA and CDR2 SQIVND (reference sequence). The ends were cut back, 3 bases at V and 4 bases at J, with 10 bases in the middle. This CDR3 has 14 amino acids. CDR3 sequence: CASSIVAVNQPQHF. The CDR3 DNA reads TGTGCCAGTAGTATTGTGGCAGTAAATCAGCCCCAGCATTTT.

Written as DNA, the CDR3 is TGTGCCAGCAGACCGGGACAGGGGGCAGGGGAGCAGTTCTTC. It specifies CASRPGQGAGEQFF. The chain combines TRBV6-5 with TRBJ2-1, with 12 bases aligning to TRBD1. CDR1 MNHEY and CDR2 SVGAGI come from the germline V gene. V lost 6 bases, J lost 10 bases, and 7 bases stayed unmatched. The CDR3 runs 14 residues.

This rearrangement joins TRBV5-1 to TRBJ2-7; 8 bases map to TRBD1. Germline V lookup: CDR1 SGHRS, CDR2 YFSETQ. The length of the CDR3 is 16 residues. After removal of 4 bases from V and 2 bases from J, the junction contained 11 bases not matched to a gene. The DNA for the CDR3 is TGCGCCAGCAGCCGAGGGAAGGGACAGGACACCTACGAGCAGTACTTC. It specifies CASSRGKGQDTYEQYF.

CDR3 in amino acids: CASRRTGDGYTF. CDR3 nucleotides: TGTGCCAGTAGGAGAACGGGAGATGGCTACACCTTC. The chain couples TRBV19 to TRBJ1-2; D not resolved. Germline V gene sequence: CDR1 LNHDA, CDR2 SQIVND (reference sequence). Trimming pared 6 bases from V and 6 bases from J, leaving 11 bases between. CDR3 length: 12 amino acids.

The CDR3 reads CASSLVATGDTEAFF. Written as DNA, the CDR3 is TGCGCCAGCAGCTTGGTGGCGACAGGGGACACTGAAGCTTTCTTT. This chain joins TRBV5-1 and TRBJ1-1, with 8 nucleotides matching TRBD1. V shed 0 bases and J 3 bases; nucleotides not matched to a gene: 4. CDR3 size: 15 residues. Germline CDR1 SGHRS, CDR2 YFSETQ.

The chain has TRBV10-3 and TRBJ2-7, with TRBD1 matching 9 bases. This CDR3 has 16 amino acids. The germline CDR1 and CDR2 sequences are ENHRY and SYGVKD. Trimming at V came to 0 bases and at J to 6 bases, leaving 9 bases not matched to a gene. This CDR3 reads CAISESPGTGSLEQYF. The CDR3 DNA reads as TGTGCCATCAGTGAGTCCCCCGGGACAGGGTCCCTCGAGCAGTACTTC.

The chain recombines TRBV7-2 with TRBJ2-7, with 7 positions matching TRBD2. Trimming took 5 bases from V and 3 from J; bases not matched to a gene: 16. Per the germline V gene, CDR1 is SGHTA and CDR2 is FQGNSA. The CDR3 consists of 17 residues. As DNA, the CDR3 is TGTGCCAGCAGCCTAAGTCTCTCGCGGGGGATCATCTACGAGCAGTACTTC. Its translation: CASSLSLSRGIIYEQYF.

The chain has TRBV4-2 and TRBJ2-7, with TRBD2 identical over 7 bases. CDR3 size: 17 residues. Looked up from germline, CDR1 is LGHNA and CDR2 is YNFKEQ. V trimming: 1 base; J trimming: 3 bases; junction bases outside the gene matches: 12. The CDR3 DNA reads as TGTGCCAGCAGCCAAGGTCTGGCGGGAGTTGCTAACTACGAGCAGTACTTC. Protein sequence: CASSQGLAGVANYEQYF.

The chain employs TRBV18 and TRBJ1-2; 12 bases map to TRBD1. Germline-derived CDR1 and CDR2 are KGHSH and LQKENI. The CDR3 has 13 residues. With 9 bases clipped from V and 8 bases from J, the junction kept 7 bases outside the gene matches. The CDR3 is CASSGTGGIGYTF. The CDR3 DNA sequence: TGTGCCAGTTCCGGGACAGGGGGCATCGGCTACACCTTC.